This T cell receptor beta chain came from a study of high-grade serous ovarian cancer treatment subgroups (dated by TCRdb to about 2021). With respect to the entire study: Sequencing yielded a mean of approximately 13,000 reads and some 7,000 unique TCR beta rearrangements per sample. TCR beta repertoires were profiled in patients with high-grade serous ovarian cancer who were grouped, under a laparoscopic triage algorithm, by complete gross resection or by neoadjuvant chemotherapy response. The cohort comprised 30 patients: approximately 10 with no residual disease after primary surgery (R0), approximately 10 excellent NACT responders, and approximately 10 poor NACT responders. In total there were 90 samples, since every patient provided one primary tumor sample and two metastatic tumor samples. The full study reports these points: The TCR repertoire analyses centered on CDR3, and CDR1 and CDR2 were not analyzed. Neoantigen level correlated positively with TCR clonal relatedness, and copy number variation and mutation load from whole-genome sequencing showed a positive trend with TCR clonal relatedness. Because bulk tumor TCR sequencing provided no spatial information, insight into HGSC tumor complexity and diversity was limited. Repertoire similarity ranging from roughly 0.11 to 0.85 was observed between tumors from the same patient, whereas almost no similarity was observed between different patients.

Tumor samples were collected prior to definitive surgery or chemotherapy. Genomic DNA was extracted by the MD Anderson Biospecimen Extraction Resource, and TCR sequencing was done by the MD Anderson Cancer Genomics Laboratory. High-throughput TCR profiling via ImmunoSEQ was performed on the 100 or so tumor samples. The original methods were these. To measure repertoire diversity, the metrics used were richness (unique productive sequences), clonality, evenness and relatedness, and the Bhattacharyya coefficient was used to assess similarity between samples. A sensitivity analysis excluded TCRs with fewer than two reads and gave consistent conclusions. This is the immuneACCESS table as TCRdb keeps it, with only in-frame sequences that have V and J called. A part of the clones is gone; compared with another copy, unresolved V genes explain less than half, and the rest is unexplained. Clonal size and the V and J genes are those of that table, whereas D and trimming came from the DNA. The sample data list around 4,200 clones, and roughly 77% of these were observed just once. The ten largest make up roughly 10% of the sample.

V is cut back by 6 bases and J by 4 bases, with 5 bases in the junction unmatched. CDR1 SNHLY and CDR2 FYNNEI were looked up in the germline V gene. Spanning cysteine to phenylalanine, the CDR3 consists of 14 amino acids. Solely the CDR3 DNA is kept, with 42 bases framed from the first base. With respect to this clone: Its target antigen remains unknown. Base qualities are not provided; no much larger clone lies one nucleotide away.

The TCR originated in a human donor with high-grade serous ovarian cancer. The V and J segments used are TRBV2 and TRBJ2-2; TRBD2 lines up with 7 middle nucleotides. Sequencing was performed on tumor tissue. At the DNA level, the sequence is TGTGCCAGCAGGCGTGGGGGGGGCACCGGGGAGCTGTTTTTT. Translated, this is CASRRGGGTGELFF.